A few counts support the clone carrying this TCR beta chain. What it binds is not known. Separate sequencing covered autoproliferating (CFSE-dim) and non-proliferating (CFSE-high) T cells from stimulus-free culture. Pooled replicate wells came from some 50 million CFSE-labeled PBMCs cultured less than eight days without stimulus. The PBMCs received about 0.51 uM CFSE and serum-free culture with no added stimuli. This sample stems from a study of memory B cells and T cells in multiple sclerosis. Produced via immunoSEQ multiplex PCR; TCRdb's table is partial and in-frame only. Of approximately 32,000 clones in the sample, about 84% are singletons; the top ten hold 2% to 3%. Trimming cost V 0 bases and J 3 bases; bases outside gene matches: 3. CDR1 SGHKS and CDR2 YYEKEE come from the germline V gene (reference sequence). This CDR3 region has 15 residues. Overall study results and limits: Compartments had unequal clone-set sizes, affecting shared clonotype counts.

Source material: PBMCs from blood kept in culture. The chain combines TRBV5-5 with TRBJ2-7; 10 bases map to TRBD2. The TCR was taken from a human donor with multiple sclerosis. CDR3 sequence: CASSLAPSGSYEQYF. The CDR3 bases are TGTGCCAGCAGCTTGGCCCCTAGCGGGAGCTACGAGCAGTACTTC.